The clone carrying this TCR beta chain turned up a few times. These data are taken from a study of T cells after yellow fever vaccination. TCRdb re-called the 5' RACE reads through MiXCR, storing one row per CDR3 protein. The top ten hold 0.8% to 1.2% of the sample, which has 200,000 to 300,000 distinct CDR3 sequences, approximately 6.8% seen once. Germline loops: CDR1 MNHNS, CDR2 SASEGT. The CDR3 totals 19 residues. Trimming removed 5 bases from V and 0 bases from J, with 23 bases in between. The rearrangement links TRBV6-1 to TRBJ2-1; a possible D gene is TRBD1 (5 bases). This receptor was taken from a man aged 25 to 45 who received the YFV17D yellow fever vaccine. The sequencing used CD4+ T cells sorted from PBMCs, collected on the day of the yellow fever booster vaccination. This CDR3 is CASSRNPGQGRSSYNEQFF. As DNA, the CDR3 is TGTGCCAGCAGTCGAAACCCTGGACAAGGCCGAAGCTCCTACAATGAGCAGTTCTTC.